The 27 T cell receptor beta chains below were found in one sample sequenced in a study of OX40 agonist ivuxolimab in advanced cancers. Clones were read by immunoSEQ multiplex PCR, and TCRdb kept only the in-frame ones, dropping some. The data show 23,000 or so clones, with less than 90% seen just once and around 31% held by the top ten. The material was CD4+ or CD8+ T cells sorted from blood, obtained in a trial of the OX40 agonist ivuxolimab. These receptors all stem from an adult with an advanced solid tumor such as melanoma, head and neck, liver or kidney cancer.

The V and J genes are TRBV6-1 and TRBJ1-3; D gene uncertain. This CDR3 region has 14 residues. Germline V gene data show CDR1 as MNHNS and CDR2 as SASEGT. V lost 6 bases, J lost 2 bases, and 11 bases lay in between. The CDR3 loop reads CASRETFTGNTIYF. CDR3 nucleotides: TGTGCCAGCAGAGAGACTTTCACTGGAAACACCATATATTTT.

The CDR3 loop reads CASSPLAGSVTDTQYF. The CDR3 DNA reads TGCGCCAGCAGCCCTTTAGCGGGAAGTGTCACAGATACGCAGTATTTT. The chain is built from TRBV5-1 and TRBJ2-3; 8 bases align to TRBD2. The V gene's germline CDR1 is SGHRS and CDR2 YFSETQ. This CDR3 spans 16 amino acids. V dropped 4 bases and J dropped 2; count of bases not matched to a gene: 9. The full variable domain, with the rest looked up from reference TRBV5-1 and TRBJ2-3, is KAGVTQTPRYLIKTRGQQVTLSCSPISGHRSVSWYQQTPGQGLQFLFEYFSETQRNKGNFPGRFSGRQFSNSRSEMNVSTLELGDSALYLCASSPLAGSVTDTQYFGPGTRLTVL.

J is TRBJ1-5 and V is TRBV9, with 7 bases lining up with TRBD1. Germline trimming cut 3 bases from V and 6 bases from J; bases unmatched to any gene: 6. This CDR3 comprises 14 residues. The germline V gene has CDR1 SGDLS and CDR2 YYNGEE. The chain's CDR3 is CASSATGDRQPQHF. The CDR3 DNA follows: TGTGCCAGCAGCGCCACAGGGGATCGTCAGCCCCAGCATTTT.

The chain recombines TRBV7-8 with TRBJ2-7; no clear D gene. V dropped 5 bases and J dropped 1 base, with 15 bases sitting between them. The germline V gene has CDR1 SGHVS and CDR2 FQNEAQ. The CDR3 loop spans 15 amino acids. Here the CDR3 DNA reads TGTGCCAGCAGCCGAAAGGACGGATTTTCCTACGAGCAGTACTTC. Its translation: CASSRKDGFSYEQYF.

The V call is TRBV5-1, the J call TRBJ2-5; D is ambiguous. Trimming stripped 1 base from V and 1 base from J, with 11 bases between. Germline V gene data show CDR1 as SGHRS and CDR2 as YFSETQ. The CDR3 is 15 residues long. The CDR3 DNA reads as TGCGCCAGCAGCTTGTTATGGGGATCCCAAGAGACCCAGTACTTC. Its translation is CASSLLWGSQETQYF.

V gene TRBV7-2 combines with J gene TRBJ2-3, with 7 positions matching TRBD2. After removal of 5 bases from V and 7 bases from J, the junction contained 18 bases not matched to a gene. CDR3 length equals 17 residues. The germline CDR1 and CDR2 sequences are SGHTA and FQGNSA. The CDR3 coding sequence is TGTGCCAGCAGCCCAACTAGCGAGGGTTACAAGCGATATACGCAGTATTTT. This encodes CASSPTSEGYKRYTQYF.

This chain links TRBV15 with TRBJ2-5; maybe TRBD2 (7 bases). With 3 bases removed from V and 0 bases from J, the gap between germline ends came to 14 bases. CDR3 length equals 16 residues. Germline V gene sequence: CDR1 LNHNV, CDR2 YYDKDF (reference sequence). CDR3 region: CATSRGGASYQETQYF. The CDR3 region has the DNA TGTGCCACCAGCAGGGGGGGGGCCTCATACCAAGAGACCCAGTACTTC.

This clone has a single count. In DNA form, the CDR3 reads TGTGCCTGGAGACAGGGGTGGGAGACCCAGTACTTC. This translates into CAWRQGWETQYF. The J gene is TRBJ2-5, the V gene TRBV30; 7 bases are a match to TRBD1. CDR3 length: 12 residues. In germline, CDR1 is GTSNPN, CDR2 SVGIG (reference sequence). V dropped 3 bases and J dropped 5; count of bases not matched to a gene: 3.

J is TRBJ1-6 and V is TRBV15; 8 bases map to TRBD1. The CDR3 consists of 15 residues. The V and J ends lost 0 bases and 9 bases, in that order; junction bases with no gene match: 4. Germline CDR1 LNHNV, CDR2 YYDKDF (reference sequence). CDR3 loop: CATSRDRQGASPLHF. The CDR3 DNA reads as TGTGCCACCAGCAGAGATCGGCAGGGGGCTTCACCCCTCCACTTT.

The chain carries TRBV6-5 and TRBJ1-6; no reliable D call. V lost 1 base and J 5 bases, leaving 9 bases between the germline ends. CDR3 length: 15 residues. Germline V CDR1 and CDR2: MNHEY, SVGAGI. Written as DNA, the CDR3 is TGTGCCAGCAGTTACTTGCGGGTGGATAATTCACCCCTCCACTTT. Its protein product is CASSYLRVDNSPLHF.

The chain couples TRBV9 to TRBJ2-3, with 10 positions matching TRBD2. Germline CDR1 reads SGDLS; CDR2 reads YYNGEE. After removal of 3 bases from V and 13 bases from J, the junction contained 5 bases not matched to a gene. The CDR3 totals 12 residues. The CDR3 spells CASSALAGREYF. In DNA form, the CDR3 reads TGTGCCAGCAGCGCACTAGCGGGAAGGGAGTATTTT.

This chain uses TRBV28 with TRBJ2-1; weak D call: TRBD2 (7 bases). This CDR3 region has 15 residues. Per germline, CDR1 MDHEN and CDR2 SYDVKM. Trimming cost V 5 bases and J 9 bases, with 20 bases left between them. The DNA of the CDR3 is TGTGCCAGCAGTCTTCGAGGGGGGGCGCTCGGTGAGCAGTTCTTC. It codes for CASSLRGGALGEQFF. Drawing the rest from reference TRBV28 and TRBJ2-1, the complete variable domain is DVKVTQSSRYLVKRTGEKVFLECVQDMDHENMFWYRQDPGLGLRLIYFSYDVKMKEKGDIPEGYSVSREKKERFSLILESASTNQTSMYLCASSLRGGALGEQFFGPGTRLTVL.

The chain links TRBV6-5 to TRBJ2-2; D gene unclear. V was pared by 7 bases and J by 7 bases, with 16 bases between. Per germline, CDR1 MNHEY and CDR2 SVGAGI. This CDR3 has 14 residues. CDR3: CASIRLAADGELFF. The CDR3 coding sequence is TGTGCCAGCATCCGTTTGGCGGCGGACGGGGAGCTGTTTTTT.

The CDR3 sequence is CASSSWTSTGDTQYF. CDR3 nucleotides: TGTGCCAGCAGCTCCTGGACTAGTACTGGCGATACGCAGTATTTT. The rearrangement uses TRBV7-9 and TRBJ2-3; 7 bases align to TRBD2. After removal of 4 bases from V and 6 bases from J, the junction contained 10 bases not matched to a gene. The CDR3 consists of 15 residues. Germline assignment: CDR1 SEHNR and CDR2 FQNEAQ (reference sequence).

J is TRBJ1-2 and V is TRBV7-2; D might be TRBD1 (6 bases). The V end lost 5 bases, the J end lost 4 bases, and 17 bases lay between the germline ends. Per germline, CDR1 SGHTA and CDR2 FQGNSA. CDR3 length equals 15 residues. The CDR3 DNA follows: TGTGCCAGCAGCCCGCAAGGGGGGGATTCCTATGGCTACACCTTC. It encodes CASSPQGGDSYGYTF.

The chain couples TRBV7-2 to TRBJ1-5, with D hard to call. With 0 bases removed from V and 12 bases from J, the gap between germline ends came to 9 bases. Germline V gene data show CDR1 as SGHTA and CDR2 as FQGNSA. The CDR3 contains 12 residues. The CDR3 region has the DNA TGTGCCAGCAGCTTAGCGGGCAGGCACCAGCATTTT. The encoded protein is CASSLAGRHQHF.

This clone appeared once. The rearrangement uses TRBV5-1 and TRBJ2-6; possibly TRBD2 for D (5 bases). CDR1 and CDR2 (germline): SGHRS, YFSETQ. The CDR3 loop spans 18 amino acids. V was clipped by 4 bases and J by 1 base, with 18 bases between them. The CDR3 DNA reads TGCGCCAGCAGCGACCCAGAGCGGAAAATATCTGGGGCCAACGTCCTGACTTTC. This encodes CASSDPERKISGANVLTF.

The chain carries TRBV5-3 and TRBJ1-1, with D maybe TRBD1 (6 bases). TRBV5-3 is annotated as an ORF whose role is uncertain. The CDR3 is made up of 14 amino acids. V was pared by 4 bases and J by 7 bases, with 17 bases between. CDR3 sequence reads: CARSPYGKQGEAFF. For the CDR3, the DNA is TGTGCCAGAAGCCCCTACGGCAAACAGGGTGAAGCTTTCTTT.

This chain uses TRBV2 with TRBJ1-2; TRBD1 matches 7 bases. This CDR3 contains 13 residues. V trimming: 0 bases; J trimming: 8 bases; junction bases outside the gene matches: 3. CDR1 and CDR2 (germline): SNHLY, FYNNEI. The CDR3 DNA reads TGTGCCAGCAGTGAAGCGCGGGACAGCGGCTACACCTTC. It yields the protein CASSEARDSGYTF.

The chain couples TRBV19 to TRBJ1-1; the D is unclear. Per the germline V gene, CDR1 is LNHDA and CDR2 is SQIVND (reference sequence). V was pared by 3 bases and J by 3 bases, with 8 bases between. The CDR3 runs to 13 residues. The CDR3 nucleotides read TGTGCCAGTAGTATCACGGCATACACTGAAGCTTTCTTT. Translated, it gives CASSITAYTEAFF. Full variable domain (outside the CDR3, taken from reference TRBV19 and TRBJ1-1): DGGITQSPKYLFRKEGQNVTLSCEQNLNHDAMYWYRQDPGQGLRLIYYSQIVNDFQKGDIAEGYSVSREKKESFPLTVTSAQKNPTAFYLCASSITAYTEAFFGQGTRLTVV.

The V gene is TRBV9, the J gene TRBJ1-2, with 7 nucleotides matching TRBD1. Germline CDR1 is SGDLS and CDR2 is YYNGEE. CDR3 length: 15 amino acids. J gave up 0 bases and V 4 bases, and 6 bases lay outside the gene matches. CDR3 in DNA: TGTGCCAGCAGCACGACAGGGCCCCCTAACTATGGCTACACCTTC. Amino acids: CASSTTGPPNYGYTF. Full variable domain (outside the CDR3, taken from reference TRBV9 and TRBJ1-2): DSGVTQTPKHLITATGQRVTLRCSPRSGDLSVYWYQQSLDQGLQFLIQYYNGEERAKGNILERFSAQQFPDLHSELNLSSLELGDSALYFCASSTTGPPNYGYTFGSGTRLTVV.

The sample holds a few counts of this clone. The V gene is TRBV19, the J gene TRBJ1-6; the D is unclear. Per germline, CDR1 LNHDA and CDR2 SQIVND (reference sequence). Trimming removed 1 base at V and 10 bases at J, with 8 bases between. The CDR3 is made up of 13 amino acids. Here the CDR3 DNA reads TGTGCCAGTAGTATAGTTCCGTACTCACCCCTCCACTTT. It is translated as CASSIVPYSPLHF.

This chain links TRBV19 with TRBJ2-3, with TRBD2 matching 7 bases. Germline V gene data show CDR1 as LNHDA and CDR2 as SQIVND (reference sequence). This CDR3 is built from 14 residues. The trim removed 5 bases at V and 6 bases at J, leaving 8 bases unmatched. The CDR3 nucleotides are TGTGCCAGTAGTCTTTGGGAGGGCCAGGATACGCAGTATTTT. Translating gives CASSLWEGQDTQYF.

The J gene is TRBJ1-5, the V gene TRBV19; TRBD1 might be the D (6 bases). The CDR3 consists of 12 residues. Germline CDR1 and CDR2: LNHDA and SQIVND (reference sequence). V was cut by 11 bases and J by 1 base, with 9 bases left in between. The CDR3: CAGGGSNQPQHF. CDR3 coding DNA: TGTGCCGGAGGGGGAAGCAATCAGCCCCAGCATTTT.

The chain uses TRBV28 and TRBJ1-2, with D possibly matching TRBD1 (5 bases). The ends were cut back, 6 bases at V and 5 bases at J, with 13 bases in the middle. The germline V gene encodes CDR1 MDHEN and CDR2 SYDVKM. This CDR3 contains 13 residues. CDR3 sequence reads: CASSRGPFYGYTF. DNA of the CDR3: TGTGCCAGCAGCCGGGGACCCTTTTATGGCTACACCTTC.

This clone appeared a few times. The chain joins TRBV10-3 to TRBJ1-4, with no clear D. This CDR3 region has 14 residues. The V gene's germline CDR1 is ENHRY and CDR2 SYGVKD. The germline V and J ends were trimmed by 8 bases and 2 bases, with 12 bases remaining between them. The CDR3 DNA sequence: TGTGCCATCTTCGATAGGGTCACTAATGAAAAACTGTTTTTT. This gives the protein CAIFDRVTNEKLFF.

The chain combines TRBV30 with TRBJ2-2, with 7 bases matching TRBD1. The CDR3 totals 14 residues. The germline gives CDR1 GTSNPN, CDR2 SVGIG (reference sequence). The ends lost 3 bases at V and 0 bases at J; junction bases unmatched: 1. The CDR3 is CAWRQGANTGELFF. CDR3 bases: TGTGCCTGGAGGCAGGGGGCGAACACCGGGGAGCTGTTTTTT.